This TCR beta chain was found in a study of cytomegalovirus exposure and HLA in healthy donors. Overall study results and limits: It was reported that TCR beta sequences correctly inferred the HLA-A and HLA-B alleles for most subjects. The authors listed roughly 150 TCR beta chains as cytomegalovirus-associated.

The CDR3 has 13 amino acids. V lost 7 bases, J lost 0 bases, and 5 bases stayed unmatched. Germline CDR1 is SQVTM and CDR2 is ANQGSEA. In the case of this clone: What it binds is unknown.

Both 60 Vbeta primers and 13 Jbeta primers went into the PCR. TCRdb keeps only in-frame clones here, not all; method: immunoSEQ multiplex PCR. The repertoire holds fewer than 120,000 clones, with about three quarters as singletons. The sample comprised PBMCs. This clonotype originated in a woman aged 55-70 years in good health and CMV-seropositive. The J gene is TRBJ2-5, the V gene TRBV29-1; TRBD1 matches at 7 bases. CDR3 region: CSGGTAYQETQYF. The CDR3 region has the DNA TGCAGCGGGGGGACAGCGTACCAAGAGACCCAGTACTTC.